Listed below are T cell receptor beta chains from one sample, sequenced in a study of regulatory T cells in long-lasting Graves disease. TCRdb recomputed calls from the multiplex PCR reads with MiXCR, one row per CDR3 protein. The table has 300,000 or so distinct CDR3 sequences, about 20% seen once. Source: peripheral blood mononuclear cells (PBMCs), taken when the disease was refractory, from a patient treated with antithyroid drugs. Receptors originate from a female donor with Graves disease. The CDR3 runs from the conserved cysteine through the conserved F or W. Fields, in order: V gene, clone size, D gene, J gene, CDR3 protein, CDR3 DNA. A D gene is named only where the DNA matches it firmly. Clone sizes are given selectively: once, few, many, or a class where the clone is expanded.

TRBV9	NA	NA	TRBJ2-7	CASGEGVSAIYEQYF	TGTGCCAGCGGCGAGGGGGTGTCAGCCATCTACGAGCAGTACTTC
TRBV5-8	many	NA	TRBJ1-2	CASRRVGGRDYGYTF	TGTGCCAGCAGAAGAGTTGGGGGGCGAGACTATGGCTACACCTTC
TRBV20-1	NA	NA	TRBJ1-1	CSARRAAEAFF	TGCAGTGCTAGGAGGGCAGCCGAAGCTTTCTTT
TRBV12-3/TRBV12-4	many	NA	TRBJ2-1	CASSWGTYNEQFF	TGTGCCAGCAGTTGGGGGACTTACAATGAGCAGTTCTTC
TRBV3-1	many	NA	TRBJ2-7	CASSRVPVLGVDEQYF	TGTGCCAGCAGCCGGGTTCCGGTTTTAGGGGTCGACGAGCAGTACTTC
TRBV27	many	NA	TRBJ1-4	CASSSQIYRELFF	TGTGCCAGCAGTTCCCAAATCTACAGGGAACTGTTTTTT
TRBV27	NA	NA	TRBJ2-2	CASSSPTRSNTGELFF	TGTGCCAGCAGTTCCCCGACTAGATCTAACACCGGGGAGCTGTTTTTT
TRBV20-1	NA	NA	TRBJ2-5	CSGEGASQETQYF	TGCAGTGGTGAGGGAGCCAGCCAAGAGACCCAGTACTTC
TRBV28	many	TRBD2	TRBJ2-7	CASSRRLAGGTYEQYF	TGTGCCAGCAGCCGTCGACTAGCGGGAGGAACCTACGAGCAGTACTTC
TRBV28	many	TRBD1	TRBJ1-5	CASSFSGQGLYSNQPQHF	TGTGCCAGCAGTTTCTCCGGACAGGGACTTTATAGCAATCAGCCCCAGCATTTT
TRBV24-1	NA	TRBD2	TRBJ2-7	CATSDFGTSGSYEQYF	TGTGCCACCAGTGATTTTGGCACTAGCGGATCCTACGAGCAGTACTTC
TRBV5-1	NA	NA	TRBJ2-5	CASSLVFTETQYF	TGCGCCAGCAGCCTTGTGTTCACCGAGACCCAGTACTTC
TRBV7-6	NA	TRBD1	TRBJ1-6	CASSTGGFNSPLHF	TGTGCCAGCAGCACAGGGGGCTTTAATTCACCCCTCCACTTT
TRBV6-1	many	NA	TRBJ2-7	CASSEWDSSYEQYF	TGTGCCAGCAGTGAATGGGACTCCTCCTACGAGCAGTACTTC